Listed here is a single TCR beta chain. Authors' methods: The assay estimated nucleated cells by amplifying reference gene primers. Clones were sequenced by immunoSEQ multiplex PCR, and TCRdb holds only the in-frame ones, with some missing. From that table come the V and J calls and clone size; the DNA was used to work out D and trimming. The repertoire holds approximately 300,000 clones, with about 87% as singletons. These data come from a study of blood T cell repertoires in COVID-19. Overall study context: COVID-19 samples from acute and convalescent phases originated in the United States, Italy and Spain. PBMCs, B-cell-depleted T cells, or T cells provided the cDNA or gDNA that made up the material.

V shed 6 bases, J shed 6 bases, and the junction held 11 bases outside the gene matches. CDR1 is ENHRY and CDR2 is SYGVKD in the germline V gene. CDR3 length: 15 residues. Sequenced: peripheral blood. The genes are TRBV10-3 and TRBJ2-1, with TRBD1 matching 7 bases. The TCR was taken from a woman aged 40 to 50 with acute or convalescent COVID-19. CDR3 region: CAIRSDRSGGNEQFF. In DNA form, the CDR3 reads TGTGCCATCAGATCGGACAGGTCAGGGGGCAATGAGCAGTTCTTC.